The 3 T cell receptor beta chains below were found in one sample sequenced in a study of cytomegalovirus exposure and HLA in healthy donors. Amplification used 60 Vbeta primers and 13 Jbeta primers. Sequencing used immunoSEQ multiplex PCR; TCRdb keeps in-frame clones, though not all of them. Its listing shows 25,000 to 40,000 clones. The sequencing sample was made of PBMCs. The receptor source for this set is a female donor in good health and CMV-seronegative.

The chain joins TRBV19 to TRBJ2-3; no reliable D call. V shed 3 bases and J shed 4 bases, with 5 bases lying between them. CDR3 length: 12 amino acids. Germline CDR1 reads LNHDA; CDR2 reads SQIVND (reference sequence). As DNA, the CDR3 is TGTGCCAGTAGTATCCGGGCAGATACGCAGTATTTT. It specifies CASSIRADTQYF.

This sequence joins TRBV27 and TRBJ2-1; a possible D gene is TRBD1 (6 bases). Trimming removed 6 bases at V and 2 bases at J, with 20 bases between. The CDR3 runs to 17 residues. Germline V gene sequence: CDR1 MNHEY, CDR2 SMNVEV (reference sequence). The CDR3 loop is CASSPYGPTGAYNEQFF. The CDR3 region has the DNA TGTGCCAGCAGCCCCTACGGGCCGACAGGTGCCTACAATGAGCAGTTCTTC.

As DNA, the CDR3 is TGTGCCAGCAGCTTATTTCCAGGGGTGGACGAAAAACTGTTTTTT. Translation gives CASSLFPGVDEKLFF. The genes are TRBV7-8 and TRBJ1-4; D possibly corresponds to TRBD1 (6 bases). This CDR3 spans 15 amino acids. The germline gives CDR1 SGHVS, CDR2 FQNEAQ. V was shortened by 2 bases and J by 8 bases, with 15 bases between the two germline ends.